This passage covers 25 T cell receptor beta chains from one sample sequenced in a study of T cell repertoires in cytomegalovirus infection. From the reads, TCRdb called clonotypes with MiXCR, one entry per CDR3 protein. The sample has about 900,000 distinct CDR3 sequences, 25% to 40% seen once. The antigens for these receptors are not known. Specimen: cultured CD8+ T cells from PBMCs, collected from culture after CMV antigen stimulation. The receptors were sampled from a human donor in good health (CMV status not recorded). Some clones in this sample may be carry-over from other donors' samples.

The rearrangement joins TRBV7-9 to TRBJ2-1, with 7 bases fitting TRBD2. CDR1 SEHNR and CDR2 FQNEAQ come from the germline V gene (reference sequence). The CDR3 has 16 amino acids. Trimming took 5 bases from V and 7 from J; bases not matched to a gene: 14. CDR3 in amino acids: CASSPPLGGEKNEQFF. The CDR3 region has the DNA TGTGCCAGCAGCCCCCCCCTGGGGGGGGAGAAGAATGAGCAGTTCTTC.

The genes are TRBV6-6 and TRBJ2-7; D gene uncertain. Trimming took off 11 bases at V and 7 bases at J, with 12 bases between the two ends. This CDR3 spans 10 amino acids. Per germline, CDR1 MNHNY and CDR2 SVGAGI (reference sequence). The CDR3 DNA is TGTGCCTGCGAATATGAGGAGCAGTACTTC. Translating gives CACEYEEQYF.

The rearrangement joins TRBV28 to TRBJ1-5; D remains unclear. The CDR3 loop spans 13 amino acids. V lost 1 base and J 4 bases, leaving 5 bases between the germline ends. Germline CDR1 MDHEN, CDR2 SYDVKM. This chain's CDR3 is CASSLFINQPQHF. Written as DNA, the CDR3 is TGTGCCAGCAGTTTATTTATAAATCAGCCCCAGCATTTT.

This clonotype has more than one count but fewer than ten. The V call is TRBV5-5, the J call TRBJ1-5; D might be TRBD1 (5 bases). Germline loops: CDR1 SGHKS, CDR2 YYEKEE (reference sequence). Trimming removed 4 bases from V and 0 bases from J, with 17 bases in between. The CDR3 has 17 amino acids. In nucleotides, the CDR3 is TGTGCCAGCAGCCCTTCGGGACCGAATTATAGCAATCAGCCCCAGCATTTT. This codes for CASSPSGPNYSNQPQHF.

This clonotype has only a few counts. This sequence joins TRBV6-2 or TRBV6-3 and TRBJ2-7; perhaps TRBD2 as D (5 bases). The germline V gene encodes CDR1 MNHEY and CDR2 SVGEGT. Between the trimmed V and J ends, which lost 3 bases and 3 bases, there was a span of 12 bases. This CDR3 has 14 residues. The CDR3 DNA reads as TGTGCCAGCAGTTATTTACCGGGGAACTACGAGCAGTACGTC. Its protein product is CASSYLPGNYEQYV.

This chain links TRBV4-1 with TRBJ2-3, with 13 bases aligning to TRBD2. The V and J ends lost 2 bases and 4 bases, in that order; junction bases with no gene match: 3. This CDR3 is 16 amino acids long. CDR1 and CDR2 from the germline V gene are MGHRA and YSYEKL. CDR3 DNA sequence: TGCGCCAGCAGCCAATGGACTAGCGGGGGCGCAGATACGCAGTATTTT. Translating gives CASSQWTSGGADTQYF.

The rearrangement joins TRBV7-9 to TRBJ2-2, with 12 bases identical to TRBD1. Germline V gives CDR1 SEHNR, CDR2 FQNEAQ (reference sequence). V lost 6 bases to trimming and J lost 7 bases; unmatched junction nucleotides: 6. This CDR3 contains 15 residues. The CDR3 DNA follows: TGTGCCAGCAGAGGGACAGGGGGCATCGGCGGGGAGCTGTTTTTT. It yields the protein CASRGTGGIGGELFF.

The chain links TRBV7-2 to TRBJ2-7; D may be TRBD1 (6 bases). The CDR3 covers 17 residues. Between the trimmed V and J ends, which lost 1 base and 0 bases, there was a span of 16 bases. The germline V gene encodes CDR1 SGHTA and CDR2 FQGNSA. CDR3 sequence: CASSLGPGTRSSYEQYF. CDR3 in DNA: TGTGCCAGCAGCTTAGGGCCCGGGACAAGGAGCTCCTACGAGCAGTACTTC.

This clonotype was detected many times. The chain employs TRBV28 and TRBJ1-5; 12 bases map to TRBD1. This CDR3 contains 15 residues. Germline lookup yields CDR1 MDHEN and CDR2 SYDVKM. J lost 5 bases, V lost 6 bases, and 5 bases had no gene match. CDR3 bases: TGTGCCAGCAGATGGGACAGGGGGCCGTATCAGCCCCAGCATTTT. Protein sequence: CASRWDRGPYQPQHF.

This clonotype was found many times. The chain uses TRBV4-3 and TRBJ1-6; a weak D match, TRBD1 (6 bases). This CDR3 is 17 amino acids long. The germline V gene has CDR1 LGHNA and CDR2 YSLEER. With 0 bases removed from V and 4 bases from J, the gap between germline ends came to 13 bases. CDR3 sequence reads: CASSQDKGGKYNSPLHF. CDR3 coding DNA: TGCGCCAGCAGCCAAGATAAGGGGGGAAAATATAATTCACCCCTCCACTTT.

On this clonotype: A junction boundary mismatches the germline segment, possibly from a read error. The CDR3 coding sequence is TGTGCTAGCAGCTTGGTCGCCGCCCCGGGGGCGCGGCCCAATGAGCAGTTCTTC. This sequence encodes CASSLVAAPGARPNEQFF. The chain joins TRBV7-7 to TRBJ2-1; D may match TRBD1 or TRBD2 (6 bases each). This CDR3 is built from 18 residues. The germline V gene has CDR1 SSHAT and CDR2 FNYEAQ (reference sequence).

This clonotype turned up a few times. The chain has TRBV6-1 and TRBJ1-1, with D unresolved. V was pared by 7 bases and J by 1 base, with 16 bases between. CDR3 length equals 15 residues. Germline V CDR1 and CDR2: MNHNS, SASEGT. This chain's CDR3 is CASILTAGRNTEAFF. The CDR3 nucleotides are TGTGCCAGCATCCTCACGGCGGGGAGGAACACTGAAGCTTTCTTT.

V gene TRBV5-4 combines with J gene TRBJ1-1; D might be TRBD1 (5 bases). The germline CDR1 and CDR2 sequences are SGHNT and YYREEE (reference sequence). The CDR3 is 15 amino acids. V was cut by 4 bases and J by 1 base, with 14 bases left in between. The CDR3 spells CASSQFRQRNTEAFF. For the CDR3, the DNA is TGTGCCAGCAGCCAATTCCGACAGAGGAACACTGAAGCTTTCTTT. The whole variable domain, remainder taken from reference TRBV5-4 and TRBJ1-1, is ETGVTQSPTHLIKTRGQQVTLRCSSQSGHNTVSWYQQALGQGPQFIFQYYREEENGRGNFPPRFSGLQFPNYSSELNVNALELDDSALYLCASSQFRQRNTEAFFGQGTRLTVV.

This clonotype was observed a few times. The chain carries TRBV6-2 or TRBV6-3 and TRBJ2-5, with D tentatively TRBD2 (6 bases). V was pared by 7 bases and J by 0 bases, with 12 bases between. Germline V gene data show CDR1 as MNHEY and CDR2 as SVGEGT. The CDR3 is made up of 14 amino acids. This chain's CDR3 is CASTEGYYQETQYF. Here the CDR3 DNA reads TGTGCCAGCACGGAGGGGTATTACCAAGAGACCCAGTACTTC.

The chain carries TRBV27 and TRBJ2-3; tentative D call: TRBD1 (6 bases). This CDR3 is 14 amino acids long. The germline V gene has CDR1 MNHEY and CDR2 SMNVEV (reference sequence). V dropped 5 bases and J dropped 0 bases, with 9 bases sitting between them. The CDR3 reads CASSHRESTDTQYF. The CDR3 DNA is TGTGCCAGCAGTCACAGGGAGAGCACAGATACGCAGTATTTT.

This clonotype was observed a few times. The chain employs TRBV19 and TRBJ1-1; D not resolved. In germline, CDR1 is LNHDA, CDR2 SQIVND (reference sequence). This CDR3 has 13 amino acids. Trimming stripped 5 bases from V and 7 bases from J, with 14 bases between. The CDR3 is CASSPIETDEAFF. Here the CDR3 DNA reads TGTGCCAGTAGTCCAATAGAGACGGATGAAGCTTTCTTT.

The V call is TRBV27, the J call TRBJ2-7; D uncertain. Trimming cost V 0 bases and J 2 bases, with 5 bases left between them. This CDR3 region has 13 residues. In germline, CDR1 is MNHEY, CDR2 SMNVEV (reference sequence). The CDR3 protein is CASSLSFPYEQYF. The CDR3 bases are TGTGCCAGCAGTTTATCCTTTCCCTACGAGCAGTACTTC.

In its sample, this clonotype was seen many times. V and J are TRBV7-6 and TRBJ2-7; 8 positions agree with TRBD1. Germline CDR1 reads SGHVS; CDR2 reads FNYEAQ. The CDR3 loop spans 14 amino acids. Trimming cost V 5 bases and J 3 bases; bases outside gene matches: 6. The CDR3 DNA is TGTGCCAGCAGCCTGACAGGGGCGATCTACGAGCAGTACTTC. The encoded protein is CASSLTGAIYEQYF.

This clonotype was seen a handful of times. The chain uses TRBV19 and TRBJ2-1; D not resolved. The CDR3 contains 11 residues. Germline-derived CDR1 and CDR2 are LNHDA and SQIVND (reference sequence). V gave up 11 bases and J gave up 3 bases, with 8 bases separating them. The CDR3 loop is CAAGYYNEQFF. The CDR3 nucleotides are TGTGCCGCCGGGTACTACAATGAGCAGTTCTTC.

The table lists this clonotype with a few counts. This chain links TRBV27 with TRBJ2-2; tentatively, D is TRBD1 (6 bases). Germline values: CDR1 MNHEY, CDR2 SMNVEV (reference sequence). Trimming removed 9 bases at V and 9 bases at J, with 14 bases between. The CDR3 loop spans 12 amino acids. CDR3 in amino acids: CASSSGDRELFF. The DNA for the CDR3 is TGTGCCAGTTCATCAGGGGACCGGGAGCTGTTTTTT.

Concerning this clonotype itself: A much larger clone sits a single nucleotide away, making a read error possible. The chain recombines TRBV7-9 with TRBJ2-6, with D perhaps matching TRBD1 (5 bases). Trimming cost V 3 bases and J 0 bases, with 6 bases left between them. The CDR3 spans 15 residues. The V gene's germline CDR1 is SEHNR and CDR2 FQNEAQ (reference sequence). CDR3 region: CASSFRDSGANVLTF. The CDR3 nucleotides are TGTGCCAGCAGCTTCAGGGACTCTGGGGCCAACGTCCTGACTTTC.

About this clonotype itself: A single base separates this from a much larger clone, so it may be a read error. The genes are TRBV12-2 and TRBJ1-6. TRBV12-2 constitutes a pseudogene. The CDR3 runs to 15 residues. CDR3 sequence reads: CACRLARSYNSPLHF. The CDR3, as DNA: TGTGCATGTCGCTTAGCACGCTCCTATAATTCACCCCTCCACTTT.

The rearrangement joins TRBV6-5 to TRBJ2-1; D perhaps matches TRBD2 (5 bases). From germline, CDR1 is MNHEY and CDR2 SVGAGI. Trimming cost V 5 bases and J 3 bases, with 14 bases left between them. The CDR3 has 15 residues. The CDR3 loop reads CASSRTLSSYNEQFF. CDR3 nucleotides: TGTGCCAGCAGTCGGACTTTGTCGAGCTACAATGAGCAGTTCTTC.

The chain couples TRBV28 to TRBJ1-1; the D gene is possibly TRBD1 (5 bases). Germline V CDR1 and CDR2: MDHEN, SYDVKM. V lost 6 bases and J 5 bases, leaving 19 bases between the germline ends. The CDR3 spans 15 residues. The CDR3 sequence is CASRLWGLRDTEAFF. In DNA form, the CDR3 reads TGTGCCAGCAGACTATGGGGTCTCAGGGATACTGAAGCTTTCTTT.

The sample holds many counts of this clonotype. The chain uses TRBV5-6 and TRBJ2-1; 9 positions match TRBD1. CDR1 is SGHDT and CDR2 is YYEEEE in the germline V gene. This CDR3 spans 15 amino acids. The trim removed 3 bases at V and 4 bases at J, leaving 5 bases unmatched. CDR3 residues: CASSSTGTGYNEQFF. The CDR3 DNA sequence: TGTGCCAGCAGCTCGACCGGGACAGGGTACAATGAGCAGTTCTTC.